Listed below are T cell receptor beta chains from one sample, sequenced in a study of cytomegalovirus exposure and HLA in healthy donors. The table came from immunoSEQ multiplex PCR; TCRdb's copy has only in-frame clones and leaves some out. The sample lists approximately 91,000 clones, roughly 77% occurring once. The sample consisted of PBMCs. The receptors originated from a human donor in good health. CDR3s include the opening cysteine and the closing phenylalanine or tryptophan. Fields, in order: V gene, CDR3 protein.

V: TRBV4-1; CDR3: CASGPSGGSYNEQFF
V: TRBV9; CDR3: CASSPRPGLASGDTQYF
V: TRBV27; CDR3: CATSSVPGELFF
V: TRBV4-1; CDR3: CASSQGRARTSYNEQFF
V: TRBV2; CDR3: CASSGQGRAYEQYF
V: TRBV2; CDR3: CATTAGTGGEKLFF
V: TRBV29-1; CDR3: CSVGTDYEQYF
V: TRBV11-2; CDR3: CASSTGTGLTNEKLFF
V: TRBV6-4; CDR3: CASSADPRGIYNEQFF
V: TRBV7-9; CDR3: CASSRGGSETQYF
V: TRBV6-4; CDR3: CASSGVGPGAEAFF
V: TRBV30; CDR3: CAWTPTGRNQPQHF
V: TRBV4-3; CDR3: CASSWGGNTEAFF
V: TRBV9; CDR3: CASSVDGPTYNEQFF
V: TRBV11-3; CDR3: CASSLDRGRPPRDTQYF
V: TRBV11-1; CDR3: CASSLGVAGLDTEAFF
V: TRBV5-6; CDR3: CASSFWAGAYNEQFF
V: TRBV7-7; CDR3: CASSLLTYGETQYF
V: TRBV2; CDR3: CASTPPIPEAFF
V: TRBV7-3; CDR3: CASSPTGSSPLHF
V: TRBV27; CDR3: CASSRTFGQGYTGELFF
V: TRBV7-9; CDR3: CASSFLTGLSTDTQYF
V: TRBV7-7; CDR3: CASSLGPNYEQYF
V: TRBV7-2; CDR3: CASSAPGQGEQYF
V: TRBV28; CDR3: CASMVGASNTGELFF
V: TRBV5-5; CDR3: CASSLQASGSKDEQYF
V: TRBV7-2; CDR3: CASSMTGFYEQYF
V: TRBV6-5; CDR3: CASSYSQPSSYEQYF
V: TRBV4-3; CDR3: CASSQLSVTGELFF
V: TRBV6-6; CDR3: CAGGGVRHQPQHF
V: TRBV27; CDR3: CASSLSQTGNTGELFF
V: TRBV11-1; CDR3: CASSLAGAGEQYF
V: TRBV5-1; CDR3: CASSLVWDRGYEQYF
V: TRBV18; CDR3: CASSPQASPNNEQFF
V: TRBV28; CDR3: CASRPRGGGTEAFF
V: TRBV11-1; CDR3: CASSPGGYEQYF
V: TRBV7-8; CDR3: CASSVGQRERSSYNEQFF
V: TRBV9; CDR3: CASSPRDTDYEQYF
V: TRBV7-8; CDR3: CASSPLLDAGRYTF
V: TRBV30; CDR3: CAWSGLLICTGELFF
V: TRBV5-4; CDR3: CASSIGQGWNSPLHF
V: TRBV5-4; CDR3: CASSSDMGGYGYTF
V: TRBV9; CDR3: CASSVQDSWTNSYEQYF
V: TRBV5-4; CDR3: CASSRDRGVNTQYF
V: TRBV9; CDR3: CASSVQGSQETQYF
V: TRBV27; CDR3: CASSLSPGGSDNSPLHF
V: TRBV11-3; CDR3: CASSLEIGGYSGANVLTF
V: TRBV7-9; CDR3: CASSSYDRVDYGYTF
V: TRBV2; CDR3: CASSESHLGEQFF